The 29 T cell receptor beta chains below all came from one sample that was sequenced in a study of technical replicates of blood from a handful of donors. TCRdb's table, derived via immunoSEQ multiplex PCR, lists solely in-frame clones and lacks some. The data hold more than 60,000 clones, with 85% to 95% observed a single time. What was sequenced was T cells isolated from PBMCs. The receptors derive from a human donor in good health.

The chain recombines TRBV2 with TRBJ1-2, with D unresolved. The germline CDR1 and CDR2 sequences are SNHLY and FYNNEI. V shed 9 bases and J shed 6 bases, with 11 bases lying between them. The CDR3 is 11 amino acids. CDR3 protein: CASEGGNGYTF. The CDR3 DNA reads as TGTGCCAGTGAAGGAGGGAATGGCTACACCTTC.

The rearrangement uses TRBV19 and TRBJ2-7; perhaps TRBD1 as D (6 bases). This CDR3 is built from 15 residues. CDR1 is LNHDA and CDR2 is SQIVND in the germline V gene (reference sequence). Trimming took off 6 bases at V and 5 bases at J, with 20 bases between the two ends. The CDR3 nucleotides are TGTGCCAGTAGACCGGGTACAGGGTTATATGACGAGCAGTACTTC. Its protein product is CASRPGTGLYDEQYF.

This chain joins TRBV10-3 and TRBJ2-7, with 8 bases matching TRBD2. J was trimmed by 3 bases and V by 2 bases; bases with no gene match: 6. This CDR3 has 15 residues. Germline lookup yields CDR1 ENHRY and CDR2 SYGVKD. This chain's CDR3 is CAISEPGLERYEQYF. CDR3 in DNA: TGTGCCATCAGTGAGCCGGGACTAGAGCGCTACGAGCAGTACTTC.

In this sample, this clone turned up once. This chain links TRBV18 with TRBJ1-2; 11 bases match TRBD1. The CDR3 sequence is 15 residues long. Germline trimming cut 3 bases from V and 4 bases from J; bases unmatched to any gene: 4. Looked up from germline, CDR1 is KGHSH and CDR2 is LQKENI. The CDR3 bases are TGTGCCAGCTCACCCGGGACAGGGGGTGGCTATGGCTACACCTTC. Translating gives CASSPGTGGGYGYTF.

The rearrangement joins TRBV5-4 to TRBJ2-1; TRBD2 agrees at 12 bases. Losses at the gene ends were 2 bases for V and 6 bases for J; bases not matched to a gene: 6. The length of the CDR3 is 16 residues. The germline V gene has CDR1 SGHNT and CDR2 YYREEE (reference sequence). CDR3 DNA sequence: TGTGCCAGCAGCTTATCTAGCGGGAGGGCGGTCAATGAGCAGTTCTTC. Translated, it gives CASSLSSGRAVNEQFF.

This chain joins TRBV5-1 and TRBJ2-1; 12 nucleotides line up with TRBD2. V lost 2 bases, J lost 4 bases, and 13 bases stayed unmatched. Germline V CDR1 and CDR2: SGHRS, YFSETQ. The CDR3 loop spans 19 amino acids. This CDR3 reads CASSLQGLMTSGGYNEQFF. The CDR3, as DNA: TGCGCCAGCAGCTTACAAGGACTCATGACTAGCGGGGGATACAATGAGCAGTTCTTC.

The CDR3 DNA reads as TGTGCCAGCAGCCAAGATCTAATCAGAGGGAACAAAAACATTCAGTACTTC. Its protein product is CASSQDLIRGNKNIQYF. The V and J genes are TRBV4-2 and TRBJ2-4, with a weak D call TRBD2 (5 bases). This CDR3 contains 17 residues. V was cut by 0 bases and J by 3 bases, with 15 bases left in between. CDR1 LGHNA and CDR2 YNFKEQ come from the germline V gene.

This clone occurred once. This rearrangement joins TRBV5-4 to TRBJ2-7; 9 bases match TRBD2. The V and J ends lost 3 bases and 6 bases, in that order; junction bases with no gene match: 1. Per germline, CDR1 SGHNT and CDR2 YYREEE (reference sequence). This CDR3 has 12 amino acids. In DNA form, the CDR3 reads TGTGCCAGCAGCTATAGCGGGAGCGAGCAGTACTTC. This translates into CASSYSGSEQYF.

Regarding this clone: Because the CDR3 is missing its conserved closing phenylalanine or tryptophan, this is likely a read error. Because the CDR3's place on the DNA is in doubt, the DNA is left out and the CDR3 is given as listed by TCRdb. The V gene is TRBV6-6, the J gene TRBJ2-7; the D call TRBD2 from the table was never checked on the DNA. The CDR3 extends over 9 residues, inclusive of both ends. Germline V gives CDR1 MNHNY, CDR2 SVGAGI (reference sequence). The CDR3 protein is CASSYLSGS.

This chain joins TRBV11-3 and TRBJ2-3; D is uncertain. Trimming left V 2 bases short and J 5 bases short, with 5 bases between. This CDR3 region has 12 residues. Germline CDR1 is SGHNT and CDR2 is YENEEA. CDR3 in amino acids: CASSLTGDTQYF. The DNA for the CDR3 is TGTGCCAGCAGCTTAACGGGAGATACGCAGTATTTT.

The V gene is TRBV6-6, the J gene TRBJ2-3; 10 positions agree with TRBD2. The germline V gene encodes CDR1 MNHNY and CDR2 SVGAGI (reference sequence). V shed 6 bases and J 4 bases; nucleotides not matched to a gene: 4. The CDR3 runs 14 residues. The CDR3 DNA follows: TGTGCCAGCAGGATAGCGGGGGGACCAGATACGCAGTATTTT. It yields the protein CASRIAGGPDTQYF.

The chain combines TRBV16 with TRBJ1-1; 9 positions match TRBD1. Trimming at V came to 4 bases and at J to 2 bases, leaving 5 bases not matched to a gene. Per the germline V gene, CDR1 is KGHSY and CDR2 is FQNENV. The CDR3 consists of 15 residues. The CDR3 reads CASSPLGQGNTEAFF. The CDR3 DNA sequence: TGTGCCAGCAGCCCCCTGGGACAGGGAAACACTGAAGCTTTCTTT.

This chain links TRBV7-9 with TRBJ2-1, with TRBD2 matching 12 bases. The germline gives CDR1 SEHNR, CDR2 FQNEAQ (reference sequence). After removal of 7 bases from V and 5 bases from J, the junction contained 15 bases not matched to a gene. The CDR3 extends over 18 amino acids. In DNA form, the CDR3 reads TGTGCCAGCACCATGAGCCGAATTCTAGCGGGAGGGAACAATGAGCAGTTCTTC. Protein sequence: CASTMSRILAGGNNEQFF.

The rearrangement joins TRBV6-5 to TRBJ1-4; 9 bases agree with TRBD1. The CDR3 is made up of 14 amino acids. Germline V lookup: CDR1 MNHEY, CDR2 SVGAGI. J was trimmed by 8 bases and V by 5 bases; bases with no gene match: 6. The CDR3 reads CASSDGQGREKLFF. DNA of the CDR3: TGTGCCAGCAGTGATGGACAGGGGAGGGAAAAACTGTTTTTT.

J is TRBJ2-3 and V is TRBV9; no firm D call. V dropped 5 bases and J dropped 4 bases, with 17 bases sitting between them. This CDR3 spans 15 amino acids. Germline V lookup: CDR1 SGDLS, CDR2 YYNGEE. The CDR3 nucleotides are TGTGCCAGCAGTCCCACCATATTAGCCTCAGATACGCAGTATTTT. This gives the protein CASSPTILASDTQYF.

The chain has TRBV30 and TRBJ1-1; 7 bases agree with TRBD1. CDR1 and CDR2 from the germline V gene are GTSNPN and SVGIG (reference sequence). The CDR3 totals 13 residues. Trimming removed 0 bases from V and 9 bases from J; junction bases left unmatched: 7. In DNA form, the CDR3 reads TGTGCCTGGAGTGTAGGGACAGCAGGACAAGCTTTCTTT. As protein: CAWSVGTAGQAFF.

This chain connects TRBV7-6 to TRBJ2-3, with a possible D match to TRBD2 (5 bases). This CDR3 is built from 14 residues. V gave up 3 bases and J gave up 5 bases, with 12 bases separating them. The germline V gene encodes CDR1 SGHVS and CDR2 FNYEAQ. The CDR3 DNA is TGTGCCAGCAGCTTCGAGGGTGAGGGAGATACGCAGTATTTT. Its protein is CASSFEGEGDTQYF. The whole variable domain, filled in from reference TRBV7-6 and TRBJ2-3, reads GAGVSQSPRYKVTKRGQDVALRCDPISGHVSLYWYRQALGQGPEFLTYFNYEAQQDKSGLPNDRFSAERPEGSISTLTIQRTEQRDSAMYRCASSFEGEGDTQYFGPGTRLTVL.

The chain employs TRBV29-1 and TRBJ2-1; possible D gene TRBD2, 6 bases. Germline assignment: CDR1 SQVTM and CDR2 ANQGSEA. Between the trimmed V and J ends, which lost 1 base and 14 bases, there was a span of 6 bases. This CDR3 comprises 9 residues. The CDR3 nucleotides read TGCAGCGTTGAAGGGAGGGAGTTCTTC. As protein: CSVEGREFF.

The CDR3 DNA reads TGTGCCAGCAGTCACGCCAAAGAGCGCAACTCCTACGAGCAGTACTTC. It is translated as CASSHAKERNSYEQYF. The chain is built from TRBV28 and TRBJ2-7; D is undetermined. This CDR3 is built from 16 residues. V was pared by 5 bases and J by 0 bases, with 17 bases between. Germline CDR1 reads MDHEN; CDR2 reads SYDVKM. Filled out from reference TRBV28 and TRBJ2-7, the complete variable domain reads DVKVTQSSRYLVKRTGEKVFLECVQDMDHENMFWYRQDPGLGLRLIYFSYDVKMKEKGDIPEGYSVSREKKERFSLILESASTNQTSMYLCASSHAKERNSYEQYFGPGTRLTVT.

The chain couples TRBV10-3 to TRBJ1-1; 7 nucleotides align to TRBD1. Germline V gives CDR1 ENHRY, CDR2 SYGVKD. The CDR3 covers 14 residues. V was pared by 6 bases and J by 1 base, with 5 bases of the junction left unmatched. The CDR3 region is CAIRAGTENTEAFF. CDR3 in DNA: TGTGCCATCAGAGCCGGGACAGAGAACACTGAAGCTTTCTTT.

This clone was detected once. The rearrangement uses TRBV9 and TRBJ1-2; no clear D. Germline V gene data show CDR1 as SGDLS and CDR2 as YYNGEE. The CDR3 runs to 17 residues. The V and J ends lost 2 bases and 0 bases respectively, with 17 bases between them. In nucleotides, the CDR3 is TGTGCCAGCAGCGTTTACCCACGGGAGGCAGCTAACTATGGCTACACCTTC. Amino acid sequence: CASSVYPREAANYGYTF.

J is TRBJ2-5 and V is TRBV7-6; 7 nucleotides agree with TRBD2. The CDR3 contains 15 residues. The ends lost 0 bases at V and 4 bases at J; junction bases unmatched: 5. Germline CDR1 reads SGHVS; CDR2 reads FNYEAQ. The CDR3 loop reads CASSLAQTSRETQYF. The CDR3 nucleotides are TGTGCCAGCAGCTTAGCGCAGACTAGCAGAGAGACCCAGTACTTC.

The chain has TRBV5-6 and TRBJ2-7; D might be TRBD1 (6 bases). With 2 bases removed from V and 5 bases from J, the gap between germline ends came to 17 bases. CDR1 is SGHDT, CDR2 YYEEEE, per germline. This CDR3 is built from 15 residues. CDR3 bases: TGTGCCAGCAGCTTTCTACAGGGACAATCCGACGAGCAGTACTTC. Amino acids: CASSFLQGQSDEQYF.

The J gene is TRBJ2-1, the V gene TRBV7-9; D call uncertain. The CDR3 length is 16 residues. Germline CDR1 is SEHNR and CDR2 is FQNEAQ (reference sequence). The V and J ends lost 1 base and 6 bases respectively, with 16 bases between them. CDR3 DNA: TGTGCCAGCAGCTTAGTGGGCCTGCCATTAGGCAATGAGCAGTTCTTC. Amino acid sequence: CASSLVGLPLGNEQFF.

This clone was detected a few times. The chain joins TRBV5-1 to TRBJ1-2; D gene uncertain. CDR1 and CDR2 from the germline V gene are SGHRS and YFSETQ. V was cut by 2 bases and J by 2 bases, with 13 bases left in between. The CDR3 contains 15 residues. CDR3 DNA sequence: TGCGCCAGCAGCTTTGGGAGGAGCAGAAACTATGGCTACACCTTC. Protein sequence: CASSFGRSRNYGYTF. Full variable domain (remainder filled in from reference TRBV5-1 and TRBJ1-2): KAGVTQTPRYLIKTRGQQVTLSCSPISGHRSVSWYQQTPGQGLQFLFEYFSETQRNKGNFPGRFSGRQFSNSRSEMNVSTLELGDSALYLCASSFGRSRNYGYTFGSGTRLTVV.

This rearrangement joins TRBV13 to TRBJ2-7, with a tentative D call TRBD2 (7 bases). V was trimmed by 7 bases and J by 7 bases, leaving 20 bases between them. This CDR3 spans 14 amino acids. The germline CDR1 and CDR2 sequences are PRHDT and FYEKMQ (reference sequence). CDR3 protein: CASTLADRTREQYF. As DNA, the CDR3 is TGTGCCAGCACCCTAGCTGACAGGACTAGGGAGCAGTACTTC.

CDR3 loop: CASSGSGETQYF. As DNA, the CDR3 is TGTGCCAGCAGCGGTAGTGGAGAGACCCAGTACTTC. The chain carries TRBV6-6 and TRBJ2-5; D gene ambiguous. Trimming took off 6 bases at V and 4 bases at J, with 9 bases between the two ends. The CDR3 extends over 12 amino acids. Germline V gene lookup returns CDR1 MNHNY and CDR2 SVGAGI (reference sequence).

V and J are TRBV19 and TRBJ1-4; D might be TRBD1 (5 bases). The CDR3 has 14 residues. Germline V gives CDR1 LNHDA, CDR2 SQIVND (reference sequence). The V end lost 6 bases, the J end lost 9 bases, and 17 bases lay between the germline ends. CDR3 in DNA: TGTGCCAGTAGGTTGGCAGGGAGGGGACAAAAACTGTTTTTT. Its translation is CASRLAGRGQKLFF.

The chain combines TRBV18 with TRBJ2-2; TRBD1 matches 8 bases. CDR1 and CDR2 (germline): KGHSH, LQKENI. The CDR3 covers 15 residues. After removal of 3 bases from V and 3 bases from J, the junction contained 3 bases not matched to a gene. The CDR3 DNA follows: TGTGCCAGCTCACCCCAGACAGGGGACACCGGGGAGCTGTTTTTT. It yields the protein CASSPQTGDTGELFF.